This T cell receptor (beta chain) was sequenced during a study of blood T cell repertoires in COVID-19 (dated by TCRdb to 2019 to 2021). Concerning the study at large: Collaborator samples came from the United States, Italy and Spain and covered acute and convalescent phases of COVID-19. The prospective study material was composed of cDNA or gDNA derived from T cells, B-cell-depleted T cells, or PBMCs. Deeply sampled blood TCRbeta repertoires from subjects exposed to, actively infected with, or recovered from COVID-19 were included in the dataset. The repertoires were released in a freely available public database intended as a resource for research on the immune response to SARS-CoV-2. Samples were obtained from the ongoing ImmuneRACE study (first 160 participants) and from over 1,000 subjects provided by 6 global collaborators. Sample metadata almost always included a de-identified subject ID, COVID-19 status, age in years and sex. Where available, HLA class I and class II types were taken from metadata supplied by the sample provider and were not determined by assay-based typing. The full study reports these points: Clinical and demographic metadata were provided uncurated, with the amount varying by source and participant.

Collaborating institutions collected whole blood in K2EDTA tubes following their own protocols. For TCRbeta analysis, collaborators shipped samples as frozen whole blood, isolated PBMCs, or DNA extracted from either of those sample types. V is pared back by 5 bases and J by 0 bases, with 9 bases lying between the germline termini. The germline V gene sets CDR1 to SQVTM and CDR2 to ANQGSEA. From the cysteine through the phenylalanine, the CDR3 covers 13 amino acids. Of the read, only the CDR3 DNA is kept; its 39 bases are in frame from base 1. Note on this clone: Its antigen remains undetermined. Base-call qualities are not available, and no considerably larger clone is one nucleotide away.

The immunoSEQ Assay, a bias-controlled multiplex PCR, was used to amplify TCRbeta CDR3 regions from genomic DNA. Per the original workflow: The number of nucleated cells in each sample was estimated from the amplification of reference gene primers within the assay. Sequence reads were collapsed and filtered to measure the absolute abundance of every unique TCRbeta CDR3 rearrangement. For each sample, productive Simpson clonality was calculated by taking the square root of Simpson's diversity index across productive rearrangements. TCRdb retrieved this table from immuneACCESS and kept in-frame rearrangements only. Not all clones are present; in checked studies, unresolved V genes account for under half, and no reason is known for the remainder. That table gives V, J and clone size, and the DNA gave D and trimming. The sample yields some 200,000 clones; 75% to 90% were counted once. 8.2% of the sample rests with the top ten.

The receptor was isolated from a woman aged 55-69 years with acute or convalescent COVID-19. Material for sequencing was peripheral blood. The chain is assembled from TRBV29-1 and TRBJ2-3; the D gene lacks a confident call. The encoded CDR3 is CSVLGLSTDTQYF. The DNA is TGCAGCGTTCTAGGATTGAGCACAGATACGCAGTATTTT.